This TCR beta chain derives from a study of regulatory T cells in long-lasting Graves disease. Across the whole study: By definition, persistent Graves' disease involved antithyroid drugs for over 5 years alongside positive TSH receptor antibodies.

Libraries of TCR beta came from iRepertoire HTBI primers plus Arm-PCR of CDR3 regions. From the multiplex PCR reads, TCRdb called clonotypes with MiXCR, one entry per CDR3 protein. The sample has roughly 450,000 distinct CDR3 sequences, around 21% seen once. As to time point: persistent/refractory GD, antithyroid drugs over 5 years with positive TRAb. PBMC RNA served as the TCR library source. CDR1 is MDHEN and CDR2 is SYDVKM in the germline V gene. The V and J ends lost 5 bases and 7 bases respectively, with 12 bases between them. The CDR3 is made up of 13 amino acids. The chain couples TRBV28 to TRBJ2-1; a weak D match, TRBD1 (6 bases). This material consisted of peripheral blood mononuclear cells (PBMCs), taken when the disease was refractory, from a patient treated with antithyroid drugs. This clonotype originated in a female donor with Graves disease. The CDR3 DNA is TGTGCCAGCAGTCCCGAAGGGGGTAATGAGCAGTTCTTC. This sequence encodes CASSPEGGNEQFF. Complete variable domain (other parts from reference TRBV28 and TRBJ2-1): DVKVTQSSRYLVKRTGEKVFLECVQDMDHENMFWYRQDPGLGLRLIYFSYDVKMKEKGDIPEGYSVSREKKERFSLILESASTNQTSMYLCASSPEGGNEQFFGPGTRLTVL.